These 8 T cell receptor beta chains came from one sample sequenced in a study of control samples from healthy donors and cancer patients. Clones were read by immunoSEQ multiplex PCR, and TCRdb kept only the in-frame ones, dropping some. Among roughly 120,000 clones listed, 85% to 90% were seen once. The sequencing input was PBMCs. The receptors derive from a woman between 45 and 65 years old with colorectal cancer.

The chain carries TRBV6-1 and TRBJ2-3; D is possibly TRBD2 (5 bases). Germline loops: CDR1 MNHNS, CDR2 SASEGT. CDR3 size: 15 residues. The V end lost 3 bases, the J end lost 0 bases, and 10 bases lay between the germline ends. CDR3 sequence (DNA): TGTGCCAGCAGTGAGAGCGGTACTAGCACAGATACGCAGTATTTT. Translating it yields CASSESGTSTDTQYF.

This clone was seen only once. The CDR3 nucleotides are TGTGCCAGCAGTGAAGCGGAGGGTTTGGGGGGCCAAGAGACCCAGTACTTC. The encoded protein is CASSEAEGLGGQETQYF. V gene TRBV2 combines with J gene TRBJ2-5; D may be TRBD2 (6 bases). The CDR3 has 17 amino acids. Germline CDR1 is SNHLY and CDR2 is FYNNEI. V lost 0 bases, J lost 1 base, and 15 bases lay in between.

The chain recombines TRBV6-1 with TRBJ1-5; D gene ambiguous. Germline V lookup: CDR1 MNHNS, CDR2 SASEGT. This CDR3 spans 14 amino acids. V shed 1 base and J shed 9 bases, with 13 bases lying between them. The CDR3 DNA is TGTGCCAGCAGTGAAGACGGTGTACTTCGGCCCCAGCATTTT. Its protein product is CASSEDGVLRPQHF.

The V call is TRBV21-1, the J call TRBJ2-1; the table gives TRBD2 as D, unverified against the DNA. TRBV21-1 is annotated as a pseudogene. The CDR3 is made up of 18 amino acids. The CDR3 DNA is TGTGCCAGCAGCAAAGGGCTTAGCGGGAGGGCCTTCTACAATGAGCAGTTCTTC. Translating gives CASSKGLSGRAFYNEQFF.

The sample holds one count of this clone. The chain couples TRBV21-1 to TRBJ2-5; no DNA check was done on the table's D call, TRBD2. TRBV21-1 is listed as a pseudogene. CDR3 length: 12 amino acids. The CDR3 spells CARGRAGETQYF. In nucleotides, the CDR3 is TGTGCCAGGGGGAGGGCCGGGGAGACCCAGTACTTC.

The V gene is TRBV28, the J gene TRBJ2-1; no reliable D call. The CDR3 has 14 amino acids. The germline gives CDR1 MDHEN, CDR2 SYDVKM. The V and J ends lost 4 bases and 8 bases respectively, with 15 bases between them. The CDR3 nucleotides are TGTGCCAGCAGTTCCACCCGAGTAGTCTATGAGCAGTTCTTC. The encoded protein is CASSSTRVVYEQFF.

This sequence joins TRBV28 and TRBJ2-3; TRBD1 matches 7 bases. This CDR3 contains 12 residues. The germline gives CDR1 MDHEN, CDR2 SYDVKM. V lost 5 bases, J lost 6 bases, and 2 bases stayed unmatched. The CDR3 region is CASSPTGDTQYF. CDR3 nucleotides: TGTGCCAGCAGTCCGACAGGGGATACGCAGTATTTT.

This chain uses TRBV10-3 with TRBJ2-3, with D perhaps given as TRBD1 or TRBD2 (6 bases each). CDR1 is ENHRY and CDR2 is SYGVKD in the germline V gene. The CDR3 length is 15 residues. V gave up 6 bases and J gave up 4 bases, with 17 bases separating them. The CDR3 DNA reads as TGTGCCATCAGGGGGGGCGACGGAGTGCCAGATACGCAGTATTTT. It is translated as CAIRGGDGVPDTQYF.